The 24 T cell receptor beta chains below come from one sample, sequenced in a study of blood T cell repertoires in COVID-19. TCRdb's table, derived via immunoSEQ multiplex PCR, lists solely in-frame clones and lacks some. The table has about 270,000 clones, around 85% seen once. The sequencing sample was made of peripheral blood. These receptors came from a woman in her twenties or thirties with COVID-19, enrolled during active disease.

The J gene is TRBJ1-1, the V gene TRBV30; D is unclear. V lost 3 bases and J 4 bases, leaving 12 bases between the germline ends. The V gene's germline CDR1 is GTSNPN and CDR2 SVGIG (reference sequence). The CDR3 totals 13 residues. The CDR3 protein is CAWRGEVATEAFF. DNA for the CDR3: TGTGCCTGGAGGGGCGAAGTGGCCACTGAAGCTTTCTTT.

This rearrangement joins TRBV30 to TRBJ1-1, with a possible D match to TRBD1 (6 bases). Trimming shortened V by 5 bases and J by 4 bases, and 14 bases separated the two germline ends. This CDR3 is 13 amino acids long. Germline values: CDR1 GTSNPN, CDR2 SVGIG (reference sequence). The CDR3 protein is CAWSTDSFTEAFF. CDR3 DNA: TGTGCCTGGTCAACGGACAGTTTCACTGAAGCTTTCTTT.

V and J are TRBV7-2 and TRBJ2-1; 14 nucleotides align to TRBD2. The CDR3 sequence is 16 residues long. Trimming cost V 5 bases and J 6 bases; bases outside gene matches: 6. Germline V lookup: CDR1 SGHTA, CDR2 FQGNSA. In DNA, the CDR3 is TGTGCCAGCAGCCCCGGACTAGCGGGGGGTGGCAATGAGCAGTTCTTC. Its translation: CASSPGLAGGGNEQFF.

The rearrangement joins TRBV2 to TRBJ2-7; no clear D gene. CDR3 length: 12 amino acids. Germline V gene lookup returns CDR1 SNHLY and CDR2 FYNNEI. The V end lost 4 bases, the J end lost 3 bases, and 7 bases lay between the germline ends. The CDR3 nucleotides are TGTGCCAGCAGTGCTATCTTCTACGAGCAGTACTTC. Its translation is CASSAIFYEQYF.

This rearrangement joins TRBV6-6 to TRBJ1-6, with 7 bases aligning to TRBD1. With V trimmed by 0 bases and J by 17 bases, 16 bases remained unmatched. The CDR3 length is 16 residues. Germline V gene sequence: CDR1 MNHNY, CDR2 SVGAGI (reference sequence). The CDR3 nucleotides are TGTGCCAGCAGTTACTCGGAGCTCGGGACAGTCAGTCCTTTCCACTTT. Translating gives CASSYSELGTVSPFHF.

The chain combines TRBV14 with TRBJ2-3; 8 positions match TRBD2. The V segment lost 0 bases and the J segment 2 bases; nucleotides outside the gene matches: 7. Germline CDR1 and CDR2: SGHDN and FVKESK. CDR3 length: 17 amino acids. The CDR3 bases are TGTGCCAGCAGCCAAGATCGAATAGCGGGGATCACAGATACGCAGTATTTT. It is translated as CASSQDRIAGITDTQYF.

CDR3 coding DNA: TGCGCCAGCAGCTCCGGAGGCACTGAAGCTTTCTTT. This gives the protein CASSSGGTEAFF. The chain is built from TRBV5-1 and TRBJ1-1, with no clear D. The CDR3 is made up of 12 amino acids. Germline loops: CDR1 SGHRS, CDR2 YFSETQ. Trimming shortened V by 3 bases and J by 4 bases, and 7 bases separated the two germline ends.

V gene TRBV19 combines with J gene TRBJ1-2; 7 nucleotides agree with TRBD1. This CDR3 is 16 amino acids long. J lost 0 bases, V lost 7 bases, and 11 bases had no gene match. The germline gives CDR1 LNHDA, CDR2 SQIVND (reference sequence). CDR3 bases: TGTGCCAGTACCCCGGGGACAGTACCCACTAACTATGGCTACACCTTC. Protein product: CASTPGTVPTNYGYTF. The full variable domain, in which reference TRBV19 and TRBJ1-2 provide the parts outside the CDR3, is DGGITQSPKYLFRKEGQNVTLSCEQNLNHDAMYWYRQDPGQGLRLIYYSQIVNDFQKGDIAEGYSVSREKKESFPLTVTSAQKNPTAFYLCASTPGTVPTNYGYTFGSGTRLTVV.

The rearrangement uses TRBV2 and TRBJ2-2; 8 nucleotides agree with TRBD2. The V gene end was trimmed by 0 bases and the J gene end by 3 bases; junction bases not matched to a gene: 6. The CDR3 spans 17 residues. The germline V gene has CDR1 SNHLY and CDR2 FYNNEI. CDR3 nucleotides: TGTGCCAGCAGTGAAGCCTTAGCGGGAAAGGACACCGGGGAGCTGTTTTTT. It yields the protein CASSEALAGKDTGELFF.

The V gene is TRBV5-1, the J gene TRBJ2-2; D ambiguous. V was pared by 4 bases and J by 7 bases, with 11 bases between. CDR1 and CDR2 from the germline V gene are SGHRS and YFSETQ. CDR3 length: 13 amino acids. The CDR3 is CASSPVEFGELFF. Here the CDR3 DNA reads TGCGCCAGCAGCCCGGTTGAGTTCGGGGAGCTGTTTTTT.

Worth noting for this clone: An end of the junction does not agree with germline; a read error may underlie this. The chain couples TRBV7-2 to TRBJ1-4; 11 bases are a match to TRBD1. The CDR3 contains 16 residues. Germline loops: CDR1 SGHTA, CDR2 FQGNSA. The CDR3: CASSFPGQGANEKLFF. CDR3 bases: TGTGCCAGCAGCTTCCCAGGACAGGGGGCTAACGAAAAACTGTTTTTT.

The chain joins TRBV28 to TRBJ2-2, with 16 bases aligning to TRBD2. Germline CDR1 MDHEN, CDR2 SYDVKM. This CDR3 spans 19 amino acids. The V gene end was trimmed by 7 bases and the J gene end by 1 base; junction bases not matched to a gene: 9. The CDR3 DNA follows: TGTGCCAGCACCCCTTCGGGACTAGCGGGGGGGCAGAACACCGGGGAGCTGTTTTTT. Encoded protein: CASTPSGLAGGQNTGELFF.

This clone appeared once. The chain has TRBV21-1 and TRBJ2-1; TRBD2 is taken as the D call from the table, unchecked against the DNA. TRBV21-1 is a pseudogene segment. The CDR3 runs to 12 residues. The CDR3 DNA sequence: TGTGCCAGCAGCGGAGGAAGGGATGAGCAGTTCTTC. As protein: CASSGGRDEQFF.

This clone appeared a few times. This chain joins TRBV5-4 and TRBJ2-1; 10 bases map to TRBD2. The J segment lost 7 bases and the V segment lost 9 bases, leaving 10 bases of the junction unmatched. Per germline, CDR1 SGHNT and CDR2 YYREEE (reference sequence). The CDR3 extends over 14 amino acids. CDR3 sequence: CATQKLAGQNEQFF. For the CDR3, the DNA is TGTGCCACTCAGAAACTAGCGGGGCAGAATGAGCAGTTCTTC.

This clone was counted only a few times. This chain uses TRBV6-5 with TRBJ1-3, with 9 bases that match TRBD1. The CDR3 extends over 15 amino acids. Germline loops: CDR1 MNHEY, CDR2 SVGAGI. The V gene end was trimmed by 1 base and the J gene end by 6 bases; junction bases not matched to a gene: 4. The CDR3 bases are TGTGCCAGCAGTTACTTAACAGGGGGCGAAAACACCATATATTTT. This gives the protein CASSYLTGGENTIYF.

The sample holds one count of this clone. V gene TRBV7-9 combines with J gene TRBJ2-7; D is possibly TRBD2 (5 bases). This CDR3 region has 16 residues. The germline V and J ends were trimmed by 2 bases and 2 bases, with 16 bases remaining between them. Looked up from germline, CDR1 is SEHNR and CDR2 is FQNEAQ (reference sequence). The CDR3 is CASSLRVEDSTYEQYF. DNA for the CDR3: TGTGCCAGCAGCTTACGAGTTGAGGACTCTACCTACGAGCAGTACTTC.

This chain joins TRBV12-3 or TRBV12-4 and TRBJ2-1, with no clear D. This CDR3 has 12 residues. Trimming took off 3 bases at V and 4 bases at J, with 4 bases between the two ends. The CDR3 is CASSFRYNEQFF. CDR3 coding DNA: TGTGCCAGCAGTTTCAGATACAATGAGCAGTTCTTC.

This sequence joins TRBV7-6 and TRBJ2-3; 11 bases fit TRBD2. CDR1 is SGHVS and CDR2 is FNYEAQ in the germline V gene. The CDR3 has 15 amino acids. V was pared by 3 bases and J by 4 bases, with 3 bases of the junction left unmatched. The CDR3 loop is CASSFTSGSADTQYF. The CDR3 DNA is TGTGCCAGCAGCTTTACTAGCGGGAGCGCAGATACGCAGTATTTT.

The gene calls are TRBV2 and TRBJ1-6, with 12 positions matching TRBD1. The germline V gene encodes CDR1 SNHLY and CDR2 FYNNEI. The CDR3 sequence is 17 residues long. J gave up 9 bases and V 2 bases, and 8 bases lay outside the gene matches. This CDR3 is CASSEPGQGARGSPLHF. CDR3 DNA sequence: TGTGCCAGCAGTGAACCGGGACAGGGGGCAAGGGGTTCACCCCTCCACTTT.

The rearrangement joins TRBV10-1 to TRBJ2-1, with unresolved D. The CDR3 covers 12 residues. The V end lost 6 bases, the J end lost 12 bases, and 15 bases lay between the germline ends. Per the germline V gene, CDR1 is WNHNN and CDR2 is SYGVQD (reference sequence). The DNA of the CDR3 is TGCGCCAGCAGCCCCCAACCCGTAGCGCAGTTCTTC. Protein product: CASSPQPVAQFF.

The chain joins TRBV30 to TRBJ1-1; D is unresolved. Germline V gene data show CDR1 as GTSNPN and CDR2 as SVGIG (reference sequence). Trimming took off 0 bases at V and 3 bases at J, with 11 bases between the two ends. The CDR3 is 14 residues long. The CDR3 sequence is CAWSVLGRHTEAFF. The CDR3 DNA reads as TGTGCCTGGAGTGTACTGGGGAGACACACTGAAGCTTTCTTT.

This chain uses TRBV6-5 with TRBJ1-2; D remains ambiguous. Per the germline V gene, CDR1 is MNHEY and CDR2 is SVGAGI. V was pared by 2 bases and J by 4 bases, with 17 bases between. The CDR3 runs to 16 residues. The CDR3 coding sequence is TGTGCCAGCAGTTACCCTCGTGGAGAGGAGGGCTATGGCTACACCTTC. The encoded protein is CASSYPRGEEGYGYTF.

The chain couples TRBV19 to TRBJ2-6; D is perhaps TRBD1 (5 bases). The CDR3 totals 16 residues. V was pared by 7 bases and J by 0 bases, with 13 bases between. In germline, CDR1 is LNHDA, CDR2 SQIVND (reference sequence). The CDR3 coding sequence is TGTGCCAGTATGTGGCAGGGCAACTCTGGGGCCAACGTCCTGACTTTC. It is translated as CASMWQGNSGANVLTF.

The gene calls are TRBV19 and TRBJ2-3; 8 bases align to TRBD2. Trimming cost V 3 bases and J 0 bases; bases outside gene matches: 11. This CDR3 contains 18 residues. The V gene's germline CDR1 is LNHDA and CDR2 SQIVND (reference sequence). DNA for the CDR3: TGTGCCAGTAGTATCCCTATGGGAGCGGGGGTCAGCACAGATACGCAGTATTTT. This codes for CASSIPMGAGVSTDTQYF. Looking up the rest from reference TRBV19 and TRBJ2-3 gives the full variable domain: DGGITQSPKYLFRKEGQNVTLSCEQNLNHDAMYWYRQDPGQGLRLIYYSQIVNDFQKGDIAEGYSVSREKKESFPLTVTSAQKNPTAFYLCASSIPMGAGVSTDTQYFGPGTRLTVL.